There are a few counts of the clone carrying this TCR beta chain. The antigen remains unidentified. A second PCR of 7 to 11 cycles used a sample-barcoded 5' primer and a J-beta primer mix. TCRdb itself ran the 5' RACE reads through MiXCR, one entry per CDR3 protein. Altogether approximately 1.5 million distinct CDR3 sequences are present, approximately 32% being singletons, with the ten largest covering 10% to 12%. The data stem from a study of blood T cells in healthy people across ages. Broader study findings: PBMCs were not sorted, which prevented a conclusive comparison of naive versus antigen-experienced cells. Estimated diversity across one million T cells was deemed an underestimate. Roughly linearly, TCR beta diversity per million T cells fell as age increased. Naive T cell percentage showed a strong correlation with the diversity of TCR beta.

Sequencing was carried out using blood. The TCR originated in a woman under 40 in good health.

The CDR3 loop reads CASSYMTGGNNEQYF. The CDR3 DNA reads as TGTGCCAGCAGTTACATGACAGGGGGCAACAACGAGCAGTACTTC. This chain uses TRBV6-2 or TRBV6-3 with TRBJ2-7; 10 nucleotides line up with TRBD1. J lost 5 bases, V lost 2 bases, and 6 bases had no gene match. Per the germline V gene, CDR1 is MNHEY and CDR2 is SVGEGT. The length of the CDR3 is 15 residues.